The 16 T cell receptor beta chains in this list originate from one sample, sequenced in a study of T cells in Graves' hyperthyroidism and ophthalmopathy. RNA transcripts gave rise to amplified TCR beta CDR3 regions. The study used the HTBI primer set for a first-round RT-PCR of the TCR CDR3. MiXCR, applied by TCRdb to the multiplex PCR reads, yields one record per CDR3 protein. The sample consists of over 350,000 distinct CDR3 sequences, around a sixth of them appearing once. What was sequenced was blood. These receptors came from a man aged 18 to 30 with Graves' ophthalmopathy.

Notes on this clonotype: It may be a read error: a sequence one base away is much more abundant. The chain is built from TRBV9 and TRBJ2-1; TRBD2 matches 13 bases. Germline-derived CDR1 and CDR2 are SGDLS and YYNGEE. The CDR3 is 16 residues long. V lost 1 base to trimming and J lost 5 bases; unmatched junction nucleotides: 3. The CDR3 spells CASSVTSGGAHNEQFF. DNA for the CDR3: TGTGCCAGCAGCGTAACTAGCGGGGGGGCCCACAATGAGCAGTTCTTC.

This clonotype has a handful of counts. The chain recombines TRBV27 with TRBJ2-2; D gene unclear. The germline V and J ends were trimmed by 7 bases and 6 bases, with 9 bases remaining between them. The germline gives CDR1 MNHEY, CDR2 SMNVEV (reference sequence). The CDR3 consists of 12 residues. As DNA, the CDR3 is TGTGCCAGCAAGTACCGGGCCGGGGAGCTGTTTTTT. It yields the protein CASKYRAGELFF.

The J gene is TRBJ2-5, the V gene TRBV11-2; 16 bases fit TRBD2. This CDR3 contains 20 residues. V lost 5 bases and J lost 5; bases outside the gene matches: 17. CDR1 and CDR2 (germline): SGHAT, FQNNGV. The CDR3 coding sequence is TGTGCCAGCAGCCCAACGACGGGACTAGCGGGGGGGCCCATGGAGGAGACCCAGTACTTC. It yields the protein CASSPTTGLAGGPMEETQYF.

This clonotype was counted many times. The chain combines TRBV2 with TRBJ2-1; D unclear. There are 12 residues in the CDR3. Trimming removed 1 base at V and 11 bases at J, with 9 bases between. CDR1 and CDR2 (germline): SNHLY, FYNNEI. In DNA, the CDR3 is TGTGCCAGCAGTGAAGTAACAACGAAGCAGTTCTTC. Residues: CASSEVTTKQFF.

The CDR3 is CASSTGTGGTEAFF. The CDR3 DNA follows: TGTGCCAGCAGCACCGGGACAGGCGGGACTGAAGCTTTCTTT. The chain employs TRBV6-1 and TRBJ1-1; TRBD1 matches 8 bases. With V trimmed by 6 bases and J by 5 bases, 8 bases remained unmatched. The germline V gene has CDR1 MNHNS and CDR2 SASEGT. The CDR3 consists of 14 residues.

This clonotype was detected many times. The gene calls are TRBV11-2 and TRBJ2-3, with D unresolved. The CDR3 covers 13 residues. Germline CDR1 and CDR2: SGHAT and FQNNGV. V lost 1 base and J 2 bases, leaving 4 bases between the germline ends. CDR3 residues: CASSLAYTDTQYF. The CDR3 region has the DNA TGTGCCAGCAGCTTAGCCTACACAGATACGCAGTATTTT.

This clonotype was counted at least ten times. The chain joins TRBV20-1 to TRBJ2-2, with 7 bases lining up with TRBD2. The V gene's germline CDR1 is DFQATT and CDR2 SNEGSKA (reference sequence). With 0 bases clipped from V and 2 bases from J, the junction kept 6 bases outside the gene matches. The CDR3 loop spans 16 amino acids. Here the CDR3 DNA reads TGCAGTGCTAGAGATCCGGCTAGCGGCAACACCGGGGAGCTGTTTTTT. Its translation: CSARDPASGNTGELFF.

This clonotype was observed a few times. The chain recombines TRBV6-1 with TRBJ2-1, with D tentatively TRBD2 (6 bases). The V end was cut by 6 bases, the J end by 4 bases, with 16 bases between. Germline V lookup: CDR1 MNHNS, CDR2 SASEGT. The CDR3 runs to 15 residues. CDR3 sequence (DNA): TGTGCCAGCAGCTCCGCTAGCGATCGGTACAATGAGCAGTTCTTC. Amino acids: CASSSASDRYNEQFF.

The chain carries TRBV5-6 and TRBJ1-1; D unresolved. The germline gives CDR1 SGHDT, CDR2 YYEEEE. V gave up 1 base and J gave up 9 bases, with 13 bases separating them. There are 13 residues in the CDR3. CDR3 DNA: TGTGCCAGCAGCTTGCGCCCGGCTGGGCAAGCTTTCTTT. Its translation is CASSLRPAGQAFF.

Ten or more counts support this clonotype. The chain combines TRBV2 with TRBJ1-1; the match to TRBD1 covers 12 bases. The CDR3 has 17 residues. Germline CDR1 reads SNHLY; CDR2 reads FYNNEI. The J segment lost 3 bases and the V segment lost 6 bases, leaving 11 bases of the junction unmatched. This chain's CDR3 is CASRQRGQGAWDTEAFF. CDR3 in DNA: TGTGCCAGCAGGCAACGGGGACAGGGGGCGTGGGACACTGAAGCTTTCTTT.

The V and J genes are TRBV19 and TRBJ1-1, with D possibly being TRBD1 (6 bases). This CDR3 comprises 13 residues. Trimming left V 7 bases short and J 8 bases short, with 17 bases between. Germline lookup yields CDR1 LNHDA and CDR2 SQIVND (reference sequence). The CDR3 bases are TGTGCCAGTACCGAACAGGGTACTTACGAAGCTTTCTTT. This translates into CASTEQGTYEAFF. Full variable domain (outside the CDR3, taken from reference TRBV19 and TRBJ1-1): DGGITQSPKYLFRKEGQNVTLSCEQNLNHDAMYWYRQDPGQGLRLIYYSQIVNDFQKGDIAEGYSVSREKKESFPLTVTSAQKNPTAFYLCASTEQGTYEAFFGQGTRLTVV.

This sequence joins TRBV3-1 and TRBJ1-3; D perhaps matches TRBD1 (5 bases). The germline CDR1 and CDR2 sequences are LGHDT and YNNKEL (reference sequence). The CDR3 covers 18 residues. Trimming took 0 bases from V and 2 from J, leaving 17 bases between them. The CDR3 region is CASSQDGGGSRPGNTIYF. In nucleotides, the CDR3 is TGTGCCAGCAGCCAAGATGGGGGGGGGTCGCGGCCTGGAAACACCATATATTTT.

The CDR3 reads CATSDEGGSADTQYF. CDR3 in DNA: TGTGCCACCAGTGATGAAGGGGGTAGCGCAGATACGCAGTATTTT. This rearrangement joins TRBV24-1 to TRBJ2-3; tentatively, D is TRBD1 (6 bases). This CDR3 contains 15 residues. Germline V gene data show CDR1 as KGHDR and CDR2 as SFDVKD. The V end lost 3 bases, the J end lost 4 bases, and 13 bases lay between the germline ends.

This clonotype was picked up many times. This rearrangement joins TRBV3-1 to TRBJ1-5; D is undetermined. V was shortened by 1 base and J by 4 bases, with 11 bases between the two germline ends. Germline lookup yields CDR1 LGHDT and CDR2 YNNKEL (reference sequence). This CDR3 is 15 amino acids long. The CDR3 bases are TGTGCCAGCAGCCAAGGGCGGCAGCCAAATCAGCCCCAGCATTTT. It yields the protein CASSQGRQPNQPQHF.

V and J are TRBV19 and TRBJ2-7; 11 bases are a match to TRBD2. The CDR3 consists of 14 residues. J gave up 5 bases and V 6 bases, and 6 bases lay outside the gene matches. The germline gives CDR1 LNHDA, CDR2 SQIVND (reference sequence). CDR3 sequence reads: CASSETSGAHEQYF. The CDR3 bases are TGTGCCAGTAGCGAGACTAGCGGGGCCCACGAGCAGTACTTC. Drawing the rest from reference TRBV19 and TRBJ2-7, the complete variable domain is DGGITQSPKYLFRKEGQNVTLSCEQNLNHDAMYWYRQDPGQGLRLIYYSQIVNDFQKGDIAEGYSVSREKKESFPLTVTSAQKNPTAFYLCASSETSGAHEQYFGPGTRLTVT.

This clonotype was recorded many times. The chain links TRBV11-2 to TRBJ1-4, with D unresolved. Germline V gene lookup returns CDR1 SGHAT and CDR2 FQNNGV. V lost 5 bases to trimming and J lost 7 bases, with 8 bases between them. The CDR3 is 12 amino acids. In DNA form, the CDR3 reads TGTGCCAGCAGCGGGTGGGGTGAAAAACTGTTTTTT. This translates into CASSGWGEKLFF.